The sequence of this T cell receptor (beta chain) was determined in a study of CD8+CD57+ T cells in acquired aplastic anemia. Study-level background: An average of about 3.2 ug of DNA was obtained from sorted CD4+ and CD8+ cells. Approximately 10 million reads were obtained on average for healthy donor CD4+ cells. Findings of the study overall: Researchers reported that CD8+ Simpson's diversity was not significantly different in patients versus controls. The number of CD8+ CDR3 sequences shared by patients and controls was roughly 31.

Germline CDR1 reads MNHEY; CDR2 reads SVGEGT. The CDR3 totals 14 residues. The germline V and J ends were trimmed by 1 base and 1 base, with 7 bases remaining between them. This clonotype appeared many times. No antigen is known for it. Using genomic DNA as the template, TCR beta VDJ and CDR3 profiling was carried out. TCRdb used MiXCR to reprocess the reads, holding one entry per CDR3 protein. The repertoire consists of about 160,000 distinct CDR3 sequences, with roughly 48% occurring once and the leading ten covering 1.1%. Material: sorted CD4+, CD8+, or CD8+CD57+ T cells (not recorded which) from PBMCs. This TCR was sampled from a human donor in good health. The gene calls are TRBV6-2 or TRBV6-3 and TRBJ1-1, with D maybe TRBD1 (5 bases). The CDR3 reads CASSYWTKNTEAFF. Written as DNA, the CDR3 is TGTGCCAGCAGTTACTGGACAAAGAACACTGAAGCTTTCTTT.